Listed below are T cell receptor beta chains from one sample, sequenced in a study of T cell repertoires in cytomegalovirus infection. In TCRdb, the reads were re-called with MiXCR into one record per CDR3 protein. The sample contains 200,000 to 300,000 distinct CDR3 sequences, around 8.7% of which appear only once. The sequencing sample was made of PBMCs. All receptors come from a human donor in good health (CMV status not recorded). Some clones in this sample may be carry-over from other donors' samples. Each CDR3 is given with its conserved first and last residue.

j_gene: TRBJ2-7; len: 14; v_gene: TRBV7-2; CDR3aa: CASTGDRASYEQYF
j_gene: TRBJ2-1; len: 16; v_gene: TRBV20-1; CDR3aa: CSASLLASGLYNEQFF
j_gene: TRBJ1-2; len: 16; v_gene: TRBV4-2; CDR3aa: CASSQRGTANNYGYTF
j_gene: TRBJ1-5; len: 16; v_gene: TRBV7-2; CDR3aa: CASSLAGQGSNQPQHF
j_gene: TRBJ2-5; len: 15; v_gene: TRBV5-1; CDR3aa: CASNRLAGVRETQYF
j_gene: TRBJ2-7; len: 15; v_gene: TRBV6-8; CDR3aa: CASQPTSGGLGEQYF
j_gene: TRBJ2-7; len: 15; v_gene: TRBV4-1; CDR3aa: CASSQVVGGPYEQYF
j_gene: TRBJ1-2; len: 14; v_gene: TRBV28; CDR3aa: CASSLTAGGAGYTF
j_gene: TRBJ2-7; len: 15; v_gene: TRBV7-8; CDR3aa: CASSLRAGGPHEQYF
j_gene: TRBJ2-5; len: 15; v_gene: TRBV19; CDR3aa: CATANPRADRGTQYF
j_gene: TRBJ1-1; len: 12; v_gene: TRBV11-2; CDR3aa: CASSEGNTEAFF
j_gene: TRBJ2-2; len: 13; v_gene: TRBV7-2; CDR3aa: CALTQGATGELFF
j_gene: TRBJ2-2; len: 15; v_gene: TRBV20-1; CDR3aa: CSAMRAGSNTGELFF
j_gene: TRBJ1-1; len: 13; v_gene: TRBV29-1; CDR3aa: CSAHRDSNTEAFF
j_gene: TRBJ2-7; len: 14; v_gene: TRBV19; CDR3aa: CASNTGRSSYEQYF
j_gene: TRBJ2-3; len: 16; v_gene: TRBV7-9; CDR3aa: CASSVPGLAGTDTQYF
j_gene: TRBJ2-7; len: 14; v_gene: TRBV7-2; CDR3aa: CASSLNRNTYEQYF
j_gene: TRBJ2-2; len: 19; v_gene: TRBV6-2/TRBV6-3; CDR3aa: CASSDPGLAGPVGTGELFF
j_gene: TRBJ2-5; len: 14; v_gene: TRBV20-1; CDR3aa: CSARTARTRPTQYF
j_gene: TRBJ1-5; len: 15; v_gene: TRBV6-2/TRBV6-3; CDR3aa: CASNDRTGGRQPQHF
j_gene: TRBJ2-7; len: 14; v_gene: TRBV6-6; CDR3aa: CASRPGLASYEQYF
j_gene: TRBJ1-1; len: 11; v_gene: TRBV28; CDR3aa: CASSLLTEAFF
j_gene: TRBJ2-2; len: 17; v_gene: TRBV4-3; CDR3aa: CASSLQTRAEGTGELFF
j_gene: TRBJ2-3; len: 13; v_gene: TRBV12-3/TRBV12-4; CDR3aa: CASSFNSPDTQYF
j_gene: TRBJ2-5; len: 16; v_gene: TRBV7-2; CDR3aa: CASSLVGAAIQETQYF
j_gene: TRBJ2-2; len: 16; v_gene: TRBV7-2; CDR3aa: CASSLEVPRTTGELFF
j_gene: TRBJ1-2; len: 15; v_gene: TRBV7-2; CDR3aa: CASSPIQAVGYGYTF
j_gene: TRBJ1-1; len: 13; v_gene: TRBV12-3/TRBV12-4; CDR3aa: CASRNEISIEAFF
j_gene: TRBJ2-7; len: 14; v_gene: TRBV20-1; CDR3aa: CSARGAGGGYEQYF
j_gene: TRBJ2-5; len: 14; v_gene: TRBV28; CDR3aa: CASSLAGGPWAQYF
j_gene: TRBJ1-5; len: 14; v_gene: TRBV20-1; CDR3aa: CSALGQGLNQPQHF
j_gene: TRBJ2-7; len: 13; v_gene: TRBV5-1; CDR3aa: CASSLAVAEEQYF
j_gene: TRBJ1-1; len: 16; v_gene: TRBV7-2; CDR3aa: CASSRDRQDAGTEAFF
j_gene: TRBJ2-7; len: 12; v_gene: TRBV29-1; CDR3aa: CSVEERVHEQYF
j_gene: TRBJ1-1; len: 14; v_gene: TRBV7-2; CDR3aa: CASSLQGQNTEAFF
j_gene: TRBJ2-3; len: 17; v_gene: TRBV7-2; CDR3aa: CASSLAGGGGRTDTQYF
j_gene: TRBJ1-2; len: 13; v_gene: TRBV28; CDR3aa: CASSWGQVYGYTF
j_gene: TRBJ2-7; len: 12; v_gene: TRBV7-2; CDR3aa: CASSMGLAAQYF
j_gene: TRBJ2-1; len: 19; v_gene: TRBV12-3/TRBV12-4; CDR3aa: CASSRLTSGGRPTYNEQFF
j_gene: TRBJ1-2; len: 14; v_gene: TRBV7-3; CDR3aa: CASSLTNSPYGYTF
j_gene: TRBJ2-3; len: 15; v_gene: TRBV19; CDR3aa: CASSNRGKRTDTQYF
j_gene: TRBJ2-4; len: 18; v_gene: TRBV5-5; CDR3aa: CASSPPEVVGVAKNIQYF
j_gene: TRBJ2-7; len: 14; v_gene: TRBV7-9; CDR3aa: CASSSRQGAYEQYF
j_gene: TRBJ1-2; len: 11; v_gene: TRBV29-1; CDR3aa: CSVEGVEGYTF
j_gene: TRBJ1-2; len: 13; v_gene: TRBV15; CDR3aa: CATSRGQGWGYTF
j_gene: TRBJ1-5; len: 13; v_gene: TRBV28; CDR3aa: CASSSRTSQPQHF
j_gene: TRBJ2-6; len: 14; v_gene: TRBV20-1; CDR3aa: CSARVLSGANVLTF
j_gene: TRBJ1-5; len: 14; v_gene: TRBV7-8; CDR3aa: CASSPRGDPQPQHF
j_gene: TRBJ1-1; len: 14; v_gene: TRBV5-1; CDR3aa: CASSLRAHGTEAFF
j_gene: TRBJ2-1; len: 14; v_gene: TRBV29-1; CDR3aa: CSVEPSGLRNEQFF